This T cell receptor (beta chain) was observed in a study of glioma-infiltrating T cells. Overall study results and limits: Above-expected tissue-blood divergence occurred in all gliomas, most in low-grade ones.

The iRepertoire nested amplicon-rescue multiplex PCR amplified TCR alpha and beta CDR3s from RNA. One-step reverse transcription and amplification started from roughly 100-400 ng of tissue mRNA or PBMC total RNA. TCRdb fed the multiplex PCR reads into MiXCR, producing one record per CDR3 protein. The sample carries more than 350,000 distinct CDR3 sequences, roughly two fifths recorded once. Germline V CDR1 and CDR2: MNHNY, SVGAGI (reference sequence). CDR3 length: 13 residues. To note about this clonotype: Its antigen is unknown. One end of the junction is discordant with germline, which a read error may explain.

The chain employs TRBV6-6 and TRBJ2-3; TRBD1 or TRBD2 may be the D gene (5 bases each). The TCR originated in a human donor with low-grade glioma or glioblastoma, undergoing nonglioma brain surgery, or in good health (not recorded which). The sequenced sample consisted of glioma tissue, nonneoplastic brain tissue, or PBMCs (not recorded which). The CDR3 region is CASSRRDTGTQYF. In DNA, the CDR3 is TGTGCCAGCAGTCGCCGGGATACAGGTACGCAGTATTTT.